A single sample is the source of the 20 T cell receptor beta chains below, sequenced in a study. TCRdb called the RT-PCR reads again in MiXCR, with one record for every CDR3 protein. The sample holds 650,000 to 800,000 distinct CDR3 sequences; approximately 15% are singletons and the top ten take 3.6%. The sample consisted of memory CD4+ T cells from blood. The source is a female donor in good health, serving as a healthy control.

Ten or more counts support this clonotype. The V gene is TRBV7-6, the J gene TRBJ1-1, with TRBD1 identical over 7 bases. Germline trimming cut 4 bases from V and 1 base from J; bases unmatched to any gene: 3. The germline gives CDR1 SGHVS, CDR2 FNYEAQ. This CDR3 is built from 14 residues. CDR3 loop: CASSSDRANTEAFF. CDR3 sequence (DNA): TGTGCCAGCAGCTCCGACAGGGCGAACACTGAAGCTTTCTTT.

This clonotype was found many times. The J gene is TRBJ2-7, the V gene TRBV7-9; D possibly corresponds to TRBD2 (5 bases). Trimming removed 1 base from V and 5 bases from J, with 6 bases in between. CDR3 length equals 12 residues. The germline V gene encodes CDR1 SEHNR and CDR2 FQNEAQ (reference sequence). Here the CDR3 reads CASSLVGDEQYF. In DNA, the CDR3 is TGTGCCAGCAGCTTAGTCGGGGACGAGCAGTACTTC.

This clonotype was seen many times. The J gene is TRBJ2-4, the V gene TRBV7-2; TRBD2 matches at 9 bases. Losses at the gene ends were 5 bases for V and 7 bases for J; bases not matched to a gene: 24. The CDR3 is 20 amino acids. Germline CDR1 and CDR2: SGHTA and FQGNSA. The CDR3 here is CASSPHASGGSGRGWNIQYF. CDR3 bases: TGTGCCAGCAGCCCCCACGCCTCGGGTGGTAGCGGGAGAGGTTGGAACATTCAGTACTTC.

This clonotype has a handful of counts. The chain employs TRBV15 and TRBJ2-7; D unresolved. The germline V and J ends were trimmed by 0 bases and 10 bases, with 13 bases remaining between them. Germline CDR1 LNHNV, CDR2 YYDKDF (reference sequence). The CDR3 has 13 amino acids. The CDR3 is CATSREGLAAQYF. The CDR3 region has the DNA TGTGCCACCAGCAGAGAGGGCCTCGCGGCACAGTACTTC.

This clonotype appeared a few times. The rearrangement links TRBV5-1 to TRBJ2-3, with a tentative D call TRBD1 (6 bases). This CDR3 region has 12 residues. V dropped 2 bases and J dropped 6 bases, with 7 bases sitting between them. Germline V gives CDR1 SGHRS, CDR2 YFSETQ. This CDR3 reads CASSFTGDTQYF. Written as DNA, the CDR3 is TGCGCCAGCAGCTTCACAGGGGATACGCAGTATTTT.

The chain carries TRBV6-5 and TRBJ2-2; maybe TRBD2 (7 bases). Looked up from germline, CDR1 is MNHEY and CDR2 is SVGAGI. Trimming shortened V by 6 bases and J by 1 base, and 15 bases separated the two germline ends. The CDR3 runs to 16 residues. DNA for the CDR3: TGTGCCAGCAGCTCCGCGGGGGCGGTGAACACCGGGGAGCTGTTTTTT. This translates into CASSSAGAVNTGELFF.

Ten or more counts support this clonotype. The chain uses TRBV4-3 and TRBJ2-1; D perhaps matches TRBD2 (6 bases). V was trimmed by 0 bases and J by 0 bases, leaving 12 bases between them. Germline CDR1 is LGHNA and CDR2 is YSLEER. CDR3 size: 17 residues. The CDR3 sequence is CASSQDRREASYNEQFF. Written as DNA, the CDR3 is TGCGCCAGCAGCCAAGATAGGAGGGAGGCCTCCTACAATGAGCAGTTCTTC.

This clonotype showed up many times. The rearrangement joins TRBV6-5 to TRBJ2-3, with TRBD2 matching 8 bases. The V gene end was trimmed by 5 bases and the J gene end by 3 bases; junction bases not matched to a gene: 10. The CDR3 covers 16 residues. The germline gives CDR1 MNHEY, CDR2 SVGAGI. CDR3 DNA sequence: TGTGCCAGCAGTCTTACCCCGGGAGGGCTGACAGATACGCAGTATTTT. This sequence encodes CASSLTPGGLTDTQYF.

This clonotype was recorded at least ten times. This chain joins TRBV28 and TRBJ1-2, with unresolved D. The CDR3 is 11 amino acids. Germline CDR1 and CDR2: MDHEN and SYDVKM. Trimming stripped 9 bases from V and 0 bases from J, with 5 bases between. Written as DNA, the CDR3 is TGTGCCAGTGGTACTAACTATGGCTACACCTTC. Its protein is CASGTNYGYTF.

This clonotype was found a few times. This chain joins TRBV5-1 and TRBJ2-3, with TRBD2 matching over 8 bases. The length of the CDR3 is 12 residues. Unmatched junction bases numbered 4, after V lost 3 bases and J lost 10 bases. The germline gives CDR1 SGHRS, CDR2 YFSETQ. The CDR3, as DNA: TGCGCCAGCAGCTCTAGCGGGTGGGCGCAGTATTTT. This translates into CASSSSGWAQYF. Filled out from reference TRBV5-1 and TRBJ2-3, the complete variable domain reads KAGVTQTPRYLIKTRGQQVTLSCSPISGHRSVSWYQQTPGQGLQFLFEYFSETQRNKGNFPGRFSGRQFSNSRSEMNVSTLELGDSALYLCASSSSGWAQYFGPGTRLTVL.

This clonotype was counted ten times or more. The chain employs TRBV6-5 and TRBJ2-7, with TRBD1 as a possible D gene (5 bases). The V gene's germline CDR1 is MNHEY and CDR2 SVGAGI. V lost 2 bases, J lost 3 bases, and 14 bases lay in between. The CDR3 spans 15 residues. CDR3 loop: CASSYDSSSFYEQYF. CDR3 sequence (DNA): TGTGCCAGCAGTTACGACAGCTCATCCTTCTACGAGCAGTACTTC.

This clonotype turned up a few times. V usage is TRBV12-3 or TRBV12-4 and J usage is TRBJ2-7; 9 nucleotides line up with TRBD2. Germline trimming cut 6 bases from V and 3 bases from J; bases unmatched to any gene: 6. The CDR3 loop spans 14 amino acids. This CDR3 reads CASRAGAGGYEQYF. CDR3 nucleotides: TGTGCCAGCAGGGCAGGAGCGGGAGGCTACGAGCAGTACTTC.

This clonotype was seen a handful of times. The J gene is TRBJ1-5, the V gene TRBV20-1; tentative D call: TRBD1 (5 bases). Trimming stripped 4 bases from V and 1 base from J, with 8 bases between. The CDR3 length is 13 residues. Germline V gene lookup returns CDR1 DFQATT and CDR2 SNEGSKA (reference sequence). CDR3 residues: CSAKRQSNQPQHF. The CDR3 DNA reads TGCAGTGCTAAGAGACAGAGCAATCAGCCCCAGCATTTT.

There are many counts of this clonotype. The J gene is TRBJ2-5, the V gene TRBV7-9; D is uncertain. Deletions cut 2 bases from V and 0 bases from J, with 1 base between. The CDR3 spans 12 residues. Germline CDR1 reads SEHNR; CDR2 reads FQNEAQ (reference sequence). The DNA for the CDR3 is TGTGCCAGCAGCTTAAACCAAGAGACCCAGTACTTC. Its protein product is CASSLNQETQYF.

CDR3 sequence: CSAHAPGLAGNEQFF. CDR3 DNA sequence: TGCAGTGCGCACGCTCCGGGACTAGCGGGTAATGAGCAGTTCTTC. The chain combines TRBV20-1 with TRBJ2-1, with 12 bases lining up with TRBD2. CDR1 is DFQATT and CDR2 is SNEGSKA in the germline V gene (reference sequence). The ends lost 6 bases at V and 7 bases at J; junction bases unmatched: 10. CDR3 size: 15 residues.

The chain combines TRBV12-3 or TRBV12-4 with TRBJ2-2; maybe TRBD2 (7 bases). V gave up 8 bases and J gave up 4 bases, with 23 bases separating them. CDR3 length: 17 amino acids. CDR3 amino acids: CASARVFGGQITGELFF. The CDR3 DNA reads as TGTGCCAGCGCCCGGGTTTTCGGGGGGCAAATCACCGGGGAGCTGTTTTTT.

This clonotype was seen only a few times. The V and J genes are TRBV28 and TRBJ1-5; D might be TRBD1 (5 bases). This CDR3 has 16 residues. Trimming cost V 5 bases and J 5 bases, with 19 bases left between them. The germline V gene has CDR1 MDHEN and CDR2 SYDVKM. CDR3 sequence: CASSGKGDPRDQPQHF. CDR3 DNA: TGTGCCAGCAGTGGTAAAGGGGATCCCCGCGATCAGCCCCAGCATTTT.

The sample holds a few counts of this clonotype. The chain is built from TRBV15 and TRBJ2-5; 7 nucleotides agree with TRBD1. The CDR3 totals 15 residues. The germline gives CDR1 LNHNV, CDR2 YYDKDF (reference sequence). V shed 8 bases, J shed 5 bases, and the junction held 14 bases outside the gene matches. CDR3 in DNA: TGTGCCACCTCTACCCGGGACAGCGCCCGGGAGACCCAGTACTTC. Encoded protein: CATSTRDSARETQYF.

The chain uses TRBV3-1 and TRBJ2-1; 9 nucleotides match TRBD2. J gave up 2 bases and V 2 bases, and 4 bases lay outside the gene matches. The CDR3 has 16 residues. CDR1 and CDR2 from the germline V gene are LGHDT and YNNKEL (reference sequence). The CDR3 spells CASSQPSGGPYNEQFF. DNA of the CDR3: TGTGCCAGCAGCCAACCCAGCGGGGGGCCCTACAATGAGCAGTTCTTC.

In its sample, this clonotype was seen many times. The rearrangement links TRBV6-2 or TRBV6-3 to TRBJ1-5; 8 nucleotides agree with TRBD1. Germline V gene lookup returns CDR1 MNHEY and CDR2 SVGEGT. The CDR3 has 14 amino acids. J was trimmed by 5 bases and V by 6 bases; bases with no gene match: 6. The CDR3 here is CASSQDRDDQPQHF. In DNA form, the CDR3 reads TGTGCCAGCAGCCAGGACAGGGACGATCAGCCCCAGCATTTT.